This TCR beta chain was profiled in a study of Graves' ophthalmopathy and Graves' hyperthyroidism. Beta-chain TCR CDR3 regions were amplified from RNA transcripts. Following a first-round RT-PCR that used HTBI primers, a second-round multiplex PCR was carried out. TCRdb re-derived calls from the multiplex PCR reads in MiXCR, one entry per CDR3 protein. The sample records around 1.1 million distinct CDR3 sequences, 35% to 45% being singletons. V was trimmed by 6 bases and J by 4 bases, leaving 22 bases between them. This CDR3 is 17 amino acids long. CDR1 is MGHDK, CDR2 SYGVNS, per germline. This sequence joins TRBV25-1 and TRBJ1-3; perhaps TRBD1 as D (5 bases). The sample taken for sequencing was peripheral blood or thyroid tissue (not recorded which). This clonotype originated in an adult man with Graves' hyperthyroidism. CDR3 in DNA: TGTGCCAGCAGCGAAAGACAGATCCTTTGGGGCGGAAACACCATATATTTT. Protein: CASSERQILWGGNTIYF.